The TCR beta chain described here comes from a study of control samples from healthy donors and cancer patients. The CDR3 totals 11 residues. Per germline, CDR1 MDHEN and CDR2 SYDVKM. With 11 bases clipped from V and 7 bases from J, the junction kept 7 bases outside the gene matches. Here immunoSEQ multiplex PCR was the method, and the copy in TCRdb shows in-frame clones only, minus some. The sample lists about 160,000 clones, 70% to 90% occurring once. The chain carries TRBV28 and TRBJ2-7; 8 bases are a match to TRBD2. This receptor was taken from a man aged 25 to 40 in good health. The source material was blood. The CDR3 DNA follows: TGTGCCGGGACGGGAGGGCGGGAGCAGTACTTC. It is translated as CAGTGGREQYF. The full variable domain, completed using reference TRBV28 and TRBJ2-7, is DVKVTQSSRYLVKRTGEKVFLECVQDMDHENMFWYRQDPGLGLRLIYFSYDVKMKEKGDIPEGYSVSREKKERFSLILESASTNQTSMYLCAGTGGREQYFGPGTRLTVT.